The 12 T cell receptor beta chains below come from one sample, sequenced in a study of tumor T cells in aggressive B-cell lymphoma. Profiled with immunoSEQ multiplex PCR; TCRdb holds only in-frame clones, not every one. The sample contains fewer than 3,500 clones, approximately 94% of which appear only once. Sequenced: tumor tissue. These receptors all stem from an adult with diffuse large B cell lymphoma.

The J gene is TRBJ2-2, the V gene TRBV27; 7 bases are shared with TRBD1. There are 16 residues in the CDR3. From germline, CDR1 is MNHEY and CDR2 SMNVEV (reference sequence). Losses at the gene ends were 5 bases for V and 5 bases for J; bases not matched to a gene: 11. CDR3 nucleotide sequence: TGTGCCAGCAGTCCCCTGACAGGGCGTCGGACCGGGGAGCTGTTTTTT. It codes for CASSPLTGRRTGELFF.

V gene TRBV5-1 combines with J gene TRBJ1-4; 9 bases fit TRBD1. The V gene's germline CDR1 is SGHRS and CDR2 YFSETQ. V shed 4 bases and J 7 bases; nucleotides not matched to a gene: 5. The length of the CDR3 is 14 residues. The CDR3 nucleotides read TGCGCCAGCAGCCAGGACAGGGGCGGTGAAAAACTGTTTTTT. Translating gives CASSQDRGGEKLFF.

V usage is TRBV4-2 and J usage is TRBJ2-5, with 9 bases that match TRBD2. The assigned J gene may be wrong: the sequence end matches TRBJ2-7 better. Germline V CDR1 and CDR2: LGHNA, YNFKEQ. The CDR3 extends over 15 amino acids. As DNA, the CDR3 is TGTGCCAGCAGCCAAGTAGCGGGAGATGACTACGAGCAGTACTTC. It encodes CASSQVAGDDYEQYF.

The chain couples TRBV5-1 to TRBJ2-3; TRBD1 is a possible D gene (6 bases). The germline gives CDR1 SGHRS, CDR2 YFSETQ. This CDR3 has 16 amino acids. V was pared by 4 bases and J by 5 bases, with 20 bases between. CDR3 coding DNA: TGCGCCAGCAGCCTGGAGGAGACAGGCTGGGGAGATACGCAGTATTTT. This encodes CASSLEETGWGDTQYF.

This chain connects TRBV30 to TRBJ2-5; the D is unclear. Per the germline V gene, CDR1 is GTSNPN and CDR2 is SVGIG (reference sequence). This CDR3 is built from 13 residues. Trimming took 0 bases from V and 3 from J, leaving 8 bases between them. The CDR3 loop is CAWSVLVEETQYF. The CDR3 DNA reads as TGTGCCTGGAGTGTACTGGTTGAAGAGACCCAGTACTTC.

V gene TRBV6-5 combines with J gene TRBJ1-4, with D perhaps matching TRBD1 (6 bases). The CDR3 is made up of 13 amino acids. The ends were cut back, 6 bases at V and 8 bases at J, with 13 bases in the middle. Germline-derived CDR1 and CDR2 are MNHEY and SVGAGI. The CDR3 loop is CASRQGNWEKLFF. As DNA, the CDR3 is TGTGCCAGCAGGCAGGGGAATTGGGAAAAACTGTTTTTT.

CDR3 loop: CASSESPRQYF. DNA of the CDR3: TGTGCCAGCAGTGAAAGCCCTCGGCAGTACTTC. This chain links TRBV2 with TRBJ2-7; D unresolved. Germline values: CDR1 SNHLY, CDR2 FYNNEI. The CDR3 sequence is 11 residues long. V lost 2 bases and J 9 bases, leaving 8 bases between the germline ends.

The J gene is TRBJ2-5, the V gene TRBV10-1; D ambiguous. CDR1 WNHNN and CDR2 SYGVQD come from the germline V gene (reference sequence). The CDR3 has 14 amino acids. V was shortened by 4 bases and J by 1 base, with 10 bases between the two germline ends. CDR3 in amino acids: CASSATPGQETQYF. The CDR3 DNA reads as TGCGCCAGCAGTGCTACGCCGGGCCAAGAGACCCAGTACTTC.

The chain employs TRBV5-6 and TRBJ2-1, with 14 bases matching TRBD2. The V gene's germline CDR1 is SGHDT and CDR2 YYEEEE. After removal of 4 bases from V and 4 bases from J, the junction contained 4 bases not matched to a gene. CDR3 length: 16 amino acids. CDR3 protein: CASSQGLAGAYNEQFF. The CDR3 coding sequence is TGTGCCAGCAGCCAGGGACTAGCGGGAGCGTACAATGAGCAGTTCTTC.

The CDR3 region is CASSLTGATPVEQFF. The CDR3 region has the DNA TGTGCCAGCAGCTTAACGGGAGCGACCCCAGTTGAGCAGTTCTTC. J is TRBJ2-1 and V is TRBV7-9; D perhaps matches TRBD2 (6 bases). The V end lost 2 bases, the J end lost 9 bases, and 17 bases lay between the germline ends. CDR1 and CDR2 from the germline V gene are SEHNR and FQNEAQ (reference sequence). CDR3 length: 15 residues.

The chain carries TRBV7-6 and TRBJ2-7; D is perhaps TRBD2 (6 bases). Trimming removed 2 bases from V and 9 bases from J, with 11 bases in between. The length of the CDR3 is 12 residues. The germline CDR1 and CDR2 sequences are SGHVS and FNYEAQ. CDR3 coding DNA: TGTGCCAGCAGCTTATCCCGGGGAGGGCAGTACTTC. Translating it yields CASSLSRGGQYF. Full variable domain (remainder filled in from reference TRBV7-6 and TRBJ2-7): GAGVSQSPRYKVTKRGQDVALRCDPISGHVSLYWYRQALGQGPEFLTYFNYEAQQDKSGLPNDRFSAERPEGSISTLTIQRTEQRDSAMYRCASSLSRGGQYFGPGTRLTVT.

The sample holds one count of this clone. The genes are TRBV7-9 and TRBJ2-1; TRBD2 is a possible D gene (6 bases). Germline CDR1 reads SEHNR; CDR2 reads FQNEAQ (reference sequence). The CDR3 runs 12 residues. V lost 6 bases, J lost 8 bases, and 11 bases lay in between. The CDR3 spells CASRKEGHEQFF. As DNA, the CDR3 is TGTGCCAGCAGGAAGGAGGGGCATGAGCAGTTCTTC.